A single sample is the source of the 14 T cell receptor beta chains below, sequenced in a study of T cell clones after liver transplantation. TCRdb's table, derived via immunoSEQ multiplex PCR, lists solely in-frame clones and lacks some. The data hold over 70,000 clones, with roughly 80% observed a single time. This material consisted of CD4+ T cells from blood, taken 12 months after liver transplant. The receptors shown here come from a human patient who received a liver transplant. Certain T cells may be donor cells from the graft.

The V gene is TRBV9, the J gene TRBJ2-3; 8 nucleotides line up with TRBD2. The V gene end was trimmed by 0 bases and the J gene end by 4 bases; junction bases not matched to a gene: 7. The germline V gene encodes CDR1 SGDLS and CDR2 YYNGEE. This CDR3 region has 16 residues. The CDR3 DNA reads TGTGCCAGCAGCGTAGACGGGAGGGCCGGGGCAGATACGCAGTATTTT. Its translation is CASSVDGRAGADTQYF.

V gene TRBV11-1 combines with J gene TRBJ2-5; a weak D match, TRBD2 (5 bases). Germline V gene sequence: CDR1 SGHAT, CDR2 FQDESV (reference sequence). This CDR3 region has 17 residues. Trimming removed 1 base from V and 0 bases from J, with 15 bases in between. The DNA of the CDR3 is TGTGCCAGCAGCTTAGTAGCGCGGCAGCTCTACCAAGAGACCCAGTACTTC. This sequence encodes CASSLVARQLYQETQYF.

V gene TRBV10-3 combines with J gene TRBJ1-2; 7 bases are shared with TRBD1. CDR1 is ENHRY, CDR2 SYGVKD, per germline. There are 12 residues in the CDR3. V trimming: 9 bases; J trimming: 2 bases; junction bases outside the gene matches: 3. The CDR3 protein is CAIGGQNYGYTF. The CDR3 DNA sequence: TGTGCCATTGGGGGACAGAACTATGGCTACACCTTC.

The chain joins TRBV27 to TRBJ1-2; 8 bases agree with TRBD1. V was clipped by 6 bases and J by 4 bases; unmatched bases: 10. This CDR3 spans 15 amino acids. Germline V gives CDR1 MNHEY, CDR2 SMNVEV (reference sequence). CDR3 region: CASRRHQGASYGYTF. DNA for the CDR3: TGTGCCAGCAGGAGGCATCAGGGGGCTAGCTATGGCTACACCTTC.

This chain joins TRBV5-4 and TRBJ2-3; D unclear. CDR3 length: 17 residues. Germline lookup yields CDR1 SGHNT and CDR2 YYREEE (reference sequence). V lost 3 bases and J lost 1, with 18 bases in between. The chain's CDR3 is CASSSKDVLSGTDTQYF. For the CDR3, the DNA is TGTGCCAGCAGCTCGAAAGACGTCCTTTCGGGCACAGATACGCAGTATTTT.

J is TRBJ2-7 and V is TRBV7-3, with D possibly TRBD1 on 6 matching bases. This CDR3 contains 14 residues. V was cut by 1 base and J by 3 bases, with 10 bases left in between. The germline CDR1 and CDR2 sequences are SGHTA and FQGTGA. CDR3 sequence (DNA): TGTGCCAGCAGCTTAAGGGGGCCTAACTACGAGCAGTACTTC. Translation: CASSLRGPNYEQYF. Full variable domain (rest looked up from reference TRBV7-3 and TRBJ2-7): GAGVSQTPSNKVTEKGKYVELRCDPISGHTALYWYRQSLGQGPEFLIYFQGTGAADDSGLPNDRFFAVRPEGSVSTLKIQRTERGDSAVYLCASSLRGPNYEQYFGPGTRLTVT.

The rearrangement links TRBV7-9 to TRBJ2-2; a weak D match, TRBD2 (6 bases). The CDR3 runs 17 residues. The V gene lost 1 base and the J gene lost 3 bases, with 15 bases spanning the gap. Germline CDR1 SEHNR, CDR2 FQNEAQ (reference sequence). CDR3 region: CASSLGLLREDTGELFF. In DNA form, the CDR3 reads TGTGCCAGCAGCTTAGGGTTATTGCGGGAAGACACCGGGGAGCTGTTTTTT.

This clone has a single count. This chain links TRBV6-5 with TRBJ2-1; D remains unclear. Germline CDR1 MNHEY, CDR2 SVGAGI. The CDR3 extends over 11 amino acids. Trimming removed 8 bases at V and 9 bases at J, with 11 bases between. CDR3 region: CASSQSTEQFF. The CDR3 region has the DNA TGTGCCAGCTCCCAGTCGACTGAGCAGTTCTTC.

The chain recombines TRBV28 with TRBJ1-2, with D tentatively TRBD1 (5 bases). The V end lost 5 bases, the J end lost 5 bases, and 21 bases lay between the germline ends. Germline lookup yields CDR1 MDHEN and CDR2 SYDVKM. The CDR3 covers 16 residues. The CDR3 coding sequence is TGTGCCAGCAGTAGGGAGACTCGGACATATCGGTATGGCTACACCTTC. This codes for CASSRETRTYRYGYTF.

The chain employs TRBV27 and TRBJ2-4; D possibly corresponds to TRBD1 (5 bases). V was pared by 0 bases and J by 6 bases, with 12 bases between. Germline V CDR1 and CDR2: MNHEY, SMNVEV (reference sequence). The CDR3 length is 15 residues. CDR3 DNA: TGTGCCAGCAGTTTATCGGTGGGGCGGAGAAACATTCAGTACTTC. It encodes CASSLSVGRRNIQYF.

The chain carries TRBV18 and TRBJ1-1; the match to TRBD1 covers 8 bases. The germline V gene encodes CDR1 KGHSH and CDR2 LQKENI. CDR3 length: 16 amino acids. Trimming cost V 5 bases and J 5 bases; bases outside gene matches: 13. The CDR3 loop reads CASSSRQGRYRTEAFF. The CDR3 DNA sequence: TGTGCCAGCTCATCGAGACAGGGGAGATATCGGACTGAAGCTTTCTTT. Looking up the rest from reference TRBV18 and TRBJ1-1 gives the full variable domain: NAGVMQNPRHLVRRRGQEARLRCSPMKGHSHVYWYRQLPEEGLKFMVYLQKENIIDESGMPKERFSAEFPKEGPSILRIQQVVRGDSAAYFCASSSRQGRYRTEAFFGQGTRLTVV.

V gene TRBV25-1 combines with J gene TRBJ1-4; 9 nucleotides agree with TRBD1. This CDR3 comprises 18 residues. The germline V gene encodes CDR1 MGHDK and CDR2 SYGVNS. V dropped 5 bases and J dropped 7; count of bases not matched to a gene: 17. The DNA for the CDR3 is TGTGCCAGCAGTCCAATACCCGGGACAGGGAGTAGCGGTGAAAAACTGTTTTTT. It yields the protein CASSPIPGTGSSGEKLFF.

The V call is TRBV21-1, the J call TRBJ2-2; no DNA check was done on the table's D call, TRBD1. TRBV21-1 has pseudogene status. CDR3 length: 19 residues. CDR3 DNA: TGTGCCAGCAGCAATAGGGGTTCTGGACCGACTCCTAACACCGGGGAGCTGTTTTTT. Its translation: CASSNRGSGPTPNTGELFF.

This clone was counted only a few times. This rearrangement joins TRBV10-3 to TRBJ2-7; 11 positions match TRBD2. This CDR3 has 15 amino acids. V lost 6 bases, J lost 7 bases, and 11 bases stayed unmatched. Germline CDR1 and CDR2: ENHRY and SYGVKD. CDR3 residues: CAISRDSGRAGEQYF. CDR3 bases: TGTGCCATCAGCCGGGATAGCGGGAGGGCCGGGGAGCAGTACTTC.